This TCR beta chain stems from a study of T cell repertoires in cytomegalovirus infection (dated by TCRdb to the late 2010s). Study-level background: Recently identified HLA-C-restricted CMV epitopes, whose presentation resists viral immunomodulation, were targeted by peptide stimulations together with well-studied HLA-B-restricted epitopes. Donor HLA type was relevant to the analysis, because carriage of CMV infection together with the matching HLA type was indicated by public TCR beta signatures. The paper as a whole reports these results and caveats: Carriers of CMV infection plus the relevant HLA type were discriminated by the cumulative frequency of public TCR beta family members in the study cohort and in an independent roughly 340-donor cohort. The ex vivo response was dominated by HLA-C-restricted CMV-specific TCR beta clonotypes, which also provided the single most frequent clonotype in two of eight donors.

About this clonotype itself: Its antigen remains undetermined. The germline gene is not matched at one end of the junction; a read error may be the cause.

Sequencing used an Illumina HiSeq 1500. TCRdb cleaned the public reads at Q25 with fastp, built clones with MiXCR and kept in-frame beta chains. Each record represents a unique CDR3 protein, reported with the most common genes and DNA among its rows. Here the sample has about 310,000 distinct CDR3 sequences; around a quarter occur a single time. The leading ten clones occupy 10% to 15% of the sample. Sample treatment or condition, as interpreted from the label and publication: in vitro stimulation with specific CMV peptide epitopes to enrich CMV-specific T cells. The CDR3 holds 16 amino acids from the cysteine to the phenylalanine. Only the CDR3 part of the read is kept: 48 bases, read in frame from the first base.

The clonotype originates from a human donor in good health (CMV status not recorded). Some clones in this sample may be carry-over from other donors' samples. The chain couples TRBV5-3 to TRBJ2-1, with TRBD1 identical over 7 junction bases. TRBV5-3 is classed as an ORF, of uncertain function. Specimen: cultured PBMCs, collected from culture after CMV antigen stimulation. The DNA sequence is as follows: TGTGCCAGCAGCTTGAGCCCCGGGACAGCAAACAATGAGCAGTTCTTC. Its protein is CASSLSPGTANNEQFF.